This T cell receptor beta chain was identified in a study of blood T cell repertoires in COVID-19. The table came from immunoSEQ multiplex PCR; TCRdb's copy has only in-frame clones and leaves some out. This table holds roughly 160,000 clones, approximately 86% found once. Germline CDR1 and CDR2: LNHDA and SQIVND (reference sequence). The CDR3 consists of 15 residues. V trimming: 8 bases; J trimming: 7 bases; junction bases outside the gene matches: 11. The receptor's source is a woman older than 75 with COVID-19, enrolled during active disease. The sequencing sample was made of peripheral blood. J is TRBJ1-3 and V is TRBV19, with 10 bases matching TRBD1. CDR3 nucleotides: TGTGCCAGTTCGACAGGGGGCGCGGGGTCCAACACCATATATTTT. Translating gives CASSTGGAGSNTIYF.